The entry below gives a single TCR beta chain sequence along with its context. The germline V gene has CDR1 SGHTA and CDR2 FQGTGA. The CDR3 extends over 13 amino acids. V trimming: 5 bases; J trimming: 6 bases; junction bases outside the gene matches: 5. Clones were read by immunoSEQ multiplex PCR, and TCRdb kept only the in-frame ones, dropping some. This table holds 70,000 or so clones, roughly 91% found once. The sample comes from a study of control samples from healthy donors and cancer patients. This receptor was taken from a man in his sixties with lung cancer. This sequence joins TRBV7-3 and TRBJ2-7; TRBD1 aligns across 9 bases. Sequenced: PBMCs. In nucleotides, the CDR3 is TGTGCCAGCAGCAAGGACAGGGGTAGCGAGCAGTACTTC. This gives the protein CASSKDRGSEQYF.